The clone carrying this T cell receptor beta chain was seen once. This sample is part of a study of blood T cell repertoires in COVID-19. Germline V gives CDR1 SGHRS, CDR2 YFSETQ. V was trimmed by 2 bases and J by 4 bases, leaving 15 bases between them. This CDR3 region has 15 residues. The data were produced by immunoSEQ multiplex PCR, yet TCRdb's version contains in-frame clones alone and is incomplete. In the table there are about 240,000 clones, approximately 85% of which are singletons. The sequence derives from a woman in her 70s with acute or convalescent COVID-19. The V gene is TRBV5-1, the J gene TRBJ2-5; TRBD1 might be the D (6 bases). The specimen sequenced was peripheral blood. The CDR3 reads CASSLQGWSGETQYF. CDR3 DNA sequence: TGCGCCAGCAGCTTACAGGGATGGTCAGGAGAGACCCAGTACTTC. Full variable domain (remainder filled in from reference TRBV5-1 and TRBJ2-5): KAGVTQTPRYLIKTRGQQVTLSCSPISGHRSVSWYQQTPGQGLQFLFEYFSETQRNKGNFPGRFSGRQFSNSRSEMNVSTLELGDSALYLCASSLQGWSGETQYFGPGTRLLVL.